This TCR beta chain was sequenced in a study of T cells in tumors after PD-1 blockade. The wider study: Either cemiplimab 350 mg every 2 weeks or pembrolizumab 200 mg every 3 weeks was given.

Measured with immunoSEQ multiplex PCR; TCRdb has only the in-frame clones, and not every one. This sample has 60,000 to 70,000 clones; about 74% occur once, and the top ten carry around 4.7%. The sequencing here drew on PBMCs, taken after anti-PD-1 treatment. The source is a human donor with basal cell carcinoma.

The CDR3 spells CASSLPGPARELFF. In nucleotides, the CDR3 is TGTGCCAGCAGCCTCCCCGGACCTGCGAGGGAGCTGTTTTTT. V gene TRBV7-9 combines with J gene TRBJ2-2; D not certain. The CDR3 is 14 residues long. Germline V CDR1 and CDR2: SEHNR, FQNEAQ (reference sequence). The ends were cut back, 5 bases at V and 9 bases at J, with 16 bases in the middle.